This T cell receptor beta chain was identified in a study of T-cell reconstitution after alpha-beta-depleted transplantation in children. During its preparation, the TCRbeta library received unique molecular identifiers. TCRdb re-derived calls from the PCR reads in MiXCR, one entry per CDR3 protein. Here the sample spans about 600,000 distinct CDR3 sequences, roughly 10% being singletons. Germline lookup yields CDR1 DFQATT and CDR2 SNEGSKA (reference sequence). CDR3 length: 14 residues. Trimming took off 0 bases at V and 2 bases at J, with 11 bases between the two ends. This chain joins TRBV20-1 and TRBJ2-7; D is undetermined. The material sequenced was PBMCs from the stem cell graft donor, taken from the stem cell graft. The origin of this receptor is a human donor who donated a stem cell graft to a child with acute myeloid leukemia. The CDR3 reads CSARDRYRAYEQYF. In nucleotides, the CDR3 is TGCAGTGCTAGAGATCGGTACAGAGCCTACGAGCAGTACTTC.